The clone carrying this TCR beta chain was counted many times. Reverse transcription of extracted RNA yielded cDNA, which provided the sequencing template. Method: immunoSEQ multiplex PCR; TCRdb's copy keeps in-frame clones and lacks some. Of more than 200,000 clones listed, approximately 40% are singletons. The data belong to a study of CD8+ T cells in alopecia areata. Overall study: Those treated were given oral tofacitinib at 5 to 10 mg twice daily.

Treatment reported: oral pan-JAK inhibitor, 5-10 mg twice daily. The CDR3 extends over 16 amino acids. Trimming left V 2 bases short and J 7 bases short, with 18 bases between. The germline CDR1 and CDR2 sequences are SNHLY and FYNNEI. The chain links TRBV2 to TRBJ2-4; tentatively, D is TRBD1 (6 bases). Source: CD4+ T cells sorted from blood, taken at roughly week 38, from a patient treated with tofacitinib. The TCR sequence derives from a human donor with alopecia areata. CDR3 DNA sequence: TGTGCCAGCAGTGAAAGAGTAGGGCAGGGGCCCAACATTCAGTACTTC. It specifies CASSERVGQGPNIQYF.